The 8 T cell receptor beta chains in this list originate from one sample, sequenced in a study of blood T cells in healthy people across ages. A second roughly 6 to 11 cycle PCR used barcoded and J-beta primers. TCRdb processed the 5' RACE reads anew with MiXCR; each CDR3 protein has one entry. Altogether some 1.5 million distinct CDR3 sequences are present, roughly 27% being singletons, with the ten largest covering 7% to 9%. The sequenced sample was blood. Receptors originate from a woman aged 30 to 39 in good health.

This clonotype was seen many times. The chain is built from TRBV29-1 and TRBJ2-5; D remains ambiguous. This CDR3 comprises 10 residues. V was pared by 6 bases and J by 2 bases, with 4 bases between. Germline V gene lookup returns CDR1 SQVTM and CDR2 ANQGSEA. The CDR3 here is CSVLQETQYF. As DNA, the CDR3 is TGCAGCGTCCTGCAAGAGACCCAGTACTTC.

This clonotype was picked up many times. The genes are TRBV12-3 or TRBV12-4 and TRBJ2-1, with TRBD2 matching 10 bases. The CDR3 covers 17 residues. V dropped 2 bases and J dropped 9; count of bases not matched to a gene: 13. CDR3 sequence reads: CASSLWVAGGITGEQFF. The CDR3 DNA reads TGTGCCAGCAGTTTATGGGTAGCGGGAGGTATTACTGGTGAGCAGTTCTTC.

This clonotype was detected a few times. This rearrangement joins TRBV6-1 to TRBJ1-5; D is undetermined. The CDR3 extends over 13 amino acids. Germline V gene lookup returns CDR1 MNHNS and CDR2 SASEGT. Deletions cut 2 bases from V and 4 bases from J, with 6 bases between. CDR3 nucleotides: TGTGCCAGCAGTGAACACGGAAATCAGCCCCAGCATTTT. It specifies CASSEHGNQPQHF.

This clonotype was counted ten times or more. The rearrangement uses TRBV5-1 and TRBJ1-2; D perhaps matches TRBD1 (5 bases). This CDR3 is built from 13 residues. Germline values: CDR1 SGHRS, CDR2 YFSETQ. V dropped 2 bases and J dropped 9 bases, with 14 bases sitting between them. In DNA, the CDR3 is TGCGCCAGCAGCTTATCAGGGAGGAGTAGCTACACCTTC. Protein product: CASSLSGRSSYTF.

The rearrangement joins TRBV9 to TRBJ2-2; TRBD1 matches 8 bases. The CDR3 spans 15 residues. J gave up 3 bases and V 4 bases, and 5 bases lay outside the gene matches. Germline V gives CDR1 SGDLS, CDR2 YYNGEE. The CDR3 spells CASSPRGPDTGELFF. Here the CDR3 DNA reads TGTGCCAGCAGCCCCAGGGGGCCGGACACCGGGGAGCTGTTTTTT.

This clonotype appeared a few times. The rearrangement links TRBV2 to TRBJ2-5, with TRBD2 matching over 8 bases. Trimming removed 6 bases from V and 5 bases from J; junction bases left unmatched: 8. This CDR3 has 14 residues. CDR1 SNHLY and CDR2 FYNNEI come from the germline V gene. CDR3 DNA: TGTGCCAGCAGGACTAGCGCCCGGTTTGAGACCCAGTACTTC. This gives the protein CASRTSARFETQYF. Based on the CDR3 plus reference TRBV2 and TRBJ2-5, the full variable domain is EPEVTQTPSHQVTQMGQEVILRCVPISNHLYFYWYRQILGQKVEFLVSFYNNEISEKSEIFDDQFSVERPDGSNFTLKIRSTKLEDSAMYFCASRTSARFETQYFGPGTRLLVL.

This rearrangement joins TRBV6-5 to TRBJ2-2; either TRBD1 or TRBD2 may fit D (5 bases each). From germline, CDR1 is MNHEY and CDR2 SVGAGI. CDR3 length: 13 amino acids. The V and J ends lost 9 bases and 3 bases respectively, with 11 bases between them. CDR3 sequence reads: CARGDGHTGELFF. CDR3 coding DNA: TGTGCCAGGGGGGACGGGCACACCGGGGAGCTGTTTTTT.

The chain combines TRBV7-2 with TRBJ2-7, with D possibly TRBD2 on 5 matching bases. The germline V and J ends were trimmed by 6 bases and 2 bases, with 14 bases remaining between them. The CDR3 extends over 14 amino acids. Germline CDR1 and CDR2: SGHTA and FQGNSA. CDR3 protein: CASSLSGITYEQYF. The CDR3 bases are TGTGCCAGCAGTTTGAGCGGAATCACCTACGAGCAGTACTTC.